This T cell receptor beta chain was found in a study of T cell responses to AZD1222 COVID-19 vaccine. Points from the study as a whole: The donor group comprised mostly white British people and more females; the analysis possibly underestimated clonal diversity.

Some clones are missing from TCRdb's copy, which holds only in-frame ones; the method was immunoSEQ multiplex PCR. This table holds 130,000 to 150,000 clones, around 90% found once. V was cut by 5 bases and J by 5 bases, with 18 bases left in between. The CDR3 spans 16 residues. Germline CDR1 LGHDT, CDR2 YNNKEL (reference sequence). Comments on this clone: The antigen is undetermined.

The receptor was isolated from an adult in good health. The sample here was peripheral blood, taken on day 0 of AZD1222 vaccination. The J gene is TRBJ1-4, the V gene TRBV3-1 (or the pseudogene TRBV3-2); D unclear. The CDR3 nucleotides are TGTGCCAGCAGCGGTAACATCTGGAGCCCAAATGAAAAACTGTTTTTT. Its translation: CASSGNIWSPNEKLFF.